A selection of T cell receptor beta chains follows, all from one sample in a study of identical twins. TCRdb passed the 5' RACE reads through MiXCR, listing each CDR3 protein once. Of around 250,000 distinct CDR3 sequences listed, 5% to 7% are singletons. The same specimen was also included in a second study, on T cells expressing NK-cell markers.

What was sequenced was CD8+ T cells sorted from blood. These TCRs come from a young woman in good health. CDR3s include the opening cysteine and the closing phenylalanine or tryptophan. The D gene is left open where the match is weak. Clone size is stated in some rows and not others, as once, few, many or a class when expanded.

size | D | J | V | CDR3 | DNA
many | NA | TRBJ1-1 | TRBV3-1 | CASSSPKGAFF | TGTGCCAGCAGCAGCCCTAAAGGGGCTTTCTTT
NA | TRBD2 | TRBJ2-3 | TRBV20-1 | CSLAGTSGKSDTQYF | TGCAGTCTCGCCGGGACTAGCGGGAAGTCAGATACGCAGTATTTT
NA | NA | TRBJ2-5 | TRBV7-6 | CASSLDLGGRPQETQYF | TGTGCCAGCAGCTTAGATTTAGGCGGACGGCCCCAAGAGACCCAGTACTTC
NA | NA | TRBJ1-1 | TRBV18 | CASSPPGGLTEAFF | TGTGCCAGCTCACCCCCTGGGGGACTCACTGAAGCTTTCTTT
few | NA | TRBJ2-7 | TRBV14 | CASSARMKSSYEQYF | TGTGCCAGCAGCGCGAGAATGAAAAGCTCCTACGAGCAGTACTTC
many | NA | TRBJ2-3 | TRBV2 | CASSAERGGVSTDTQYF | TGTGCCAGCAGTGCCGAACGCGGCGGGGTTAGCACAGATACGCAGTATTTT
many | NA | TRBJ1-4 | TRBV20-1 | CSARDFEKLFF | TGCAGTGCTAGAGATTTCGAAAAACTGTTTTTT
many | NA | TRBJ2-5 | TRBV12-3/TRBV12-4 | CASSLNGPDSQETQYF | TGTGCCAGCAGTTTAAACGGACCGGACAGCCAAGAGACCCAGTACTTC
few | NA | TRBJ2-3 | TRBV20-1 | CSARDLSSGTDTQYF | TGCAGTGCTAGAGATTTGTCTAGCGGCACAGATACGCAGTATTTT
few | TRBD2 | TRBJ2-3 | TRBV6-1 | CASTAHGTSGDSTDTQYF | TGTGCCAGCACTGCACATGGGACTAGCGGGGACAGCACAGATACGCAGTATTTT
NA | NA | TRBJ1-1 | TRBV7-9 | CASSQEGGNTEAFF | TGTGCCAGCAGCCAGGAGGGGGGGAACACTGAAGCTTTCTTT
NA | NA | TRBJ2-3 | TRBV6-6 | CASISFGGDTQYF | TGTGCCAGCATTTCCTTTGGAGGGGATACGCAGTATTTT
many | NA | TRBJ2-7 | TRBV5-5 | CASSLKGEDRLSYEQYF | TGTGCCAGCAGCTTGAAGGGGGAGGACAGACTCTCCTACGAGCAGTACTTC
few | NA | TRBJ2-3 | TRBV5-1 | CASSLATVTDTQYF | TGCGCCAGCAGCTTGGCCACAGTCACAGATACGCAGTATTTT
many | NA | TRBJ2-7 | TRBV4-1 | CASSQEPAVIFEQYF | TGCGCCAGCAGCCAAGAGCCGGCTGTTATTTTCGAGCAGTACTTC
NA | NA | TRBJ1-5 | TRBV12-5 | CASGANQPQHF | TGTGCTAGTGGTGCGAATCAGCCCCAGCATTTT
many | TRBD2 | TRBJ2-1 | TRBV9 | CASSFTSEPGDEQFF | TGTGCCAGCAGCTTTACTAGCGAACCTGGAGATGAGCAGTTCTTC
few | NA | TRBJ2-2 | TRBV7-3 | CASSLTGSPRELFF | TGTGCCAGCAGCTTAACGGGTAGCCCCCGGGAGCTGTTTTTT
many | NA | TRBJ2-1 | TRBV10-3 | CAISESPRNEQFF | TGTGCCATCAGTGAGTCGCCACGCAATGAGCAGTTCTTC
many | NA | TRBJ2-1 | TRBV7-9 | CASSQPHLAPSGNEQFF | TGTGCCAGCAGCCAACCCCATCTAGCACCGTCTGGCAATGAGCAGTTCTTC
NA | NA | TRBJ2-1 | TRBV20-1 | CSAQTRGRQFF | TGCAGTGCGCAGACTAGGGGCAGGCAGTTCTTC
many | NA | TRBJ2-7 | TRBV12-3/TRBV12-4 | CASSQTGIYTYEQYF | TGTGCCAGCAGCCAAACCGGGATCTACACCTACGAGCAGTACTTC
many | NA | TRBJ2-5 | TRBV12-3/TRBV12-4 | CASSPPQGGETQYF | TGTGCCAGCAGCCCACCGCAGGGCGGAGAGACCCAGTACTTC
few | TRBD1 | TRBJ2-1 | TRBV2 | CASSEPDRGSDEQFF | TGTGCCAGCAGTGAACCGGACAGGGGGTCCGATGAGCAGTTCTTC
many | NA | TRBJ2-3 | TRBV7-9 | CASSPTGQADTDTQYF | TGTGCCAGCAGCCCCACGGGCCAGGCAGATACAGATACGCAGTATTTT
many | NA | TRBJ1-2 | TRBV12-3/TRBV12-4 | CASSLARANYGYTF | TGTGCCAGCAGTTTAGCCCGCGCTAACTATGGCTACACCTTC
NA | NA | TRBJ2-5 | TRBV4-3 | CASSQVMREETQYF | TGCGCCAGCAGCCAAGTTATGCGGGAAGAGACCCAGTACTTC
few | NA | TRBJ2-3 | TRBV12-3/TRBV12-4 | CASRGLEGTDTQYF | TGTGCCAGCAGGGGGCTAGAGGGCACAGATACGCAGTATTTT
few | NA | TRBJ2-2 | TRBV24-1 | CATSDPRDPTGELFF | TGTGCCACCAGTGATCCACGGGACCCCACCGGGGAGCTGTTTTTT
many | NA | TRBJ1-2 | TRBV5-1 | CASSLVANTQNYGYTF | TGCGCCAGCAGCTTGGTGGCAAATACCCAGAACTATGGCTACACCTTC
few | NA | TRBJ1-2 | TRBV9 | CASSVGVQGLNGYTF | TGTGCCAGCAGCGTAGGAGTACAGGGCTTGAATGGCTACACCTTC
many | NA | TRBJ2-2 | TRBV12-3/TRBV12-4 | CATYSPISPDSPRELFF | TGTGCCACCTACTCCCCCATTTCCCCTGACAGTCCAAGGGAGCTGTTTTTT
NA | NA | TRBJ2-5 | TRBV14 | CVSSQGLQTQYF | TGTGTCAGCAGCCAGGGGTTACAGACCCAGTACTTC
many | NA | TRBJ2-7 | TRBV6-5 | CASSYATTYEQYF | TGTGCCAGCAGTTACGCGACAACCTACGAGCAGTACTTC
few | TRBD1 | TRBJ1-3 | TRBV20-1 | CSARDRYTPPGQGARGNTIYF | TGCAGTGCTAGAGATAGATACACGCCCCCGGGACAGGGGGCACGTGGAAACACCATATATTTT
few | TRBD2 | TRBJ2-7 | TRBV6-5 | CASSYSSSGGYEQYF | TGTGCCAGCAGTTACTCGTCTAGCGGGGGCTACGAGCAGTACTTC
NA | NA | TRBJ2-4 | TRBV4-1 | CASSHPRQKNIQYF | TGCGCCAGCAGCCACCCTCGACAGAAAAACATTCAGTACTTC
few | NA | TRBJ2-4 | TRBV5-6 | CASSSGLENIQYF | TGTGCCAGCAGCTCGGGGCTCGAAAACATTCAGTACTTC
NA | NA | TRBJ1-1 | TRBV9 | CASSVKGGGTEAFF | TGTGCCAGCAGCGTAAAAGGAGGTGGGACTGAAGCTTTCTTT
NA | TRBD1 | TRBJ2-3 | TRBV7-9 | CSSSLLRGNTDTQYF | TGTTCCAGCAGCTTACTCAGGGGGAACACAGATACGCAGTATTTT
NA | TRBD2 | TRBJ2-3 | TRBV19 | CASSILLAGADTQYF | TGTGCCAGTAGTATACTCCTAGCGGGGGCGGATACGCAGTATTTT
NA | TRBD2 | TRBJ2-7 | TRBV5-1 | CASSLGAGDLHEQYF | TGCGCCAGCAGTCTTGGGGCGGGAGATCTCCACGAGCAGTACTTC
few | NA | TRBJ1-1 | TRBV5-5 | CASSSVTGNTEAFF | TGTGCCAGCAGCTCAGTCACAGGGAACACTGAAGCTTTCTTT
NA | TRBD1 | TRBJ1-5 | TRBV7-2 | CASSFGTGAAHQPQHF | TGTGCCAGCAGCTTTGGGACAGGGGCCGCTCATCAGCCCCAGCATTTT
NA | NA | TRBJ1-2 | TRBV5-1 | CASSLSGATVYGYTF | TGCGCCAGCAGCTTGTCGGGGGCTACAGTGTATGGCTACACCTTC
few | TRBD2 | TRBJ2-1 | TRBV4-1 | CASSQRKTSGVTNNEQFF | TGCGCCAGCAGCCAGAGGAAGACTAGCGGGGTGACAAACAATGAGCAGTTCTTC
NA | TRBD2 | TRBJ2-2 | TRBV7-6 | CASSRGLAGGLTGELFF | TGTGCCAGCAGCCGGGGACTAGCGGGGGGGCTTACCGGGGAGCTGTTTTTT
NA | NA | TRBJ2-2 | TRBV27 | CASGTTGELFF | TGTGCCAGCGGGACTACCGGGGAGCTGTTTTTT
few | NA | TRBJ2-7 | TRBV6-2/TRBV6-3 | CASSYRLGDEQYF | TGTGCCAGCAGTTATCGTTTAGGGGACGAGCAGTACTTC